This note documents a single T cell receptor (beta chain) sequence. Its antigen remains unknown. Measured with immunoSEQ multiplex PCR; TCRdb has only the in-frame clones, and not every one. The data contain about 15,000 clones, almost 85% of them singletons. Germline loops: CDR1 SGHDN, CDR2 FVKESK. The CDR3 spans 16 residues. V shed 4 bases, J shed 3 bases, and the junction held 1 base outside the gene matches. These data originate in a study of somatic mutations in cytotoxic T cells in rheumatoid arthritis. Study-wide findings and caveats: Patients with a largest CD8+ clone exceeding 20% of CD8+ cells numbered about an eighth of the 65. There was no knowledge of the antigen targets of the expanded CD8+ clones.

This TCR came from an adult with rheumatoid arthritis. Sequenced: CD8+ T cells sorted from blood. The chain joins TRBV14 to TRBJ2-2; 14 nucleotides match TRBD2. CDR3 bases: TGTGCCAGCAGCCTGGGACTAGCGGGAGACACCGGGGAGCTGTTTTTT. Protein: CASSLGLAGDTGELFF. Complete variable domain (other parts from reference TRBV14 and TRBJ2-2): EAGVTQFPSHSVIEKGQTVTLRCDPISGHDNLYWYRRVMGKEIKFLLHFVKESKQDESGMPNNRFLAERTGGTYSTLKVQPAELEDSGVYFCASSLGLAGDTGELFFGEGSRLTVL.